The source of this T cell receptor (beta chain) is a study of blood T cell repertoires in COVID-19 (TCRdb year 2020). Turning to the overall study: Collaborator samples came from the United States, Italy and Spain and covered acute and convalescent phases of COVID-19. The material from the prospective study consisted of cDNA or gDNA derived from T cells, B-cell-depleted T cells, or PBMCs. The samples were drawn from the first 160 participants of the ongoing ImmuneRACE study and from over 950 subjects provided by 6 global collaborators. Where available, HLA class I and class II types were taken from metadata supplied by the sample provider and were not determined by assay-based typing. Nearly every sample came with metadata listing a de-identified subject ID, COVID-19 status, age in years and sex. The repertoires were released in a freely available public database intended as a resource for research on the immune response to SARS-CoV-2. Subjects who had been exposed to COVID-19, were actively infected with it, or had recovered from it provided the deeply sampled blood TCRbeta repertoires that made up the dataset.

Overall study results and their limits: The quantity of clinical and demographic metadata differed by source and by participant and was supplied without curation.

The germline V gene supplies CDR1 SGHTA and CDR2 FQGNSA. Trimming at the junction amounts to 1 base on V and 7 bases on J, and the germline ends lie 7 bases apart. Including the terminal cysteine and phenylalanine, the CDR3 comprises 13 residues. Here the CDR3 DNA is all that survives: 39 bases in frame from base 1. TCRbeta CDR3 regions were amplified from genomic DNA using the immunoSEQ Assay, a bias-controlled multiplex PCR. On the authors' methods: Within the assay, amplification of reference gene primers was used to estimate how many nucleated cells each sample contained. To quantify the absolute abundance of each unique TCRbeta CDR3 rearrangement, sequence reads were collapsed and filtered. For each sample, productive Simpson clonality was calculated as the square root of Simpson's diversity index across productive rearrangements. TCRdb took this table from immuneACCESS and kept in-frame rearrangements with V and J called. Such tables lack part of the clones; where checked against another copy, unresolved V genes explain under half of the gap, and the rest is unexplained. From that table come the V and J calls and clone size; the DNA was used to work out D and trimming. This sample gives 150,000 or so clones in total; more than 75% of them show up just once. Of the sample, approximately 5% is held by the ten largest clones.

Notes on this clone: No antigen is known for it. One base away there is no much larger clone; base qualities are not given.

One collaborating source in Seattle enrolled patients while the patients were actively infected and followed the patients over time throughout the course of disease. The collaborating institutions used their own protocols to collect whole blood in K2EDTA tubes. Collaborator samples were shipped for TCRbeta analysis as frozen whole blood, isolated PBMCs, or DNA extracted from either sample type. The clonotype was recovered from a woman between 65 and 79 years old with COVID-19, enrolled during active disease. The sample comprised peripheral blood. The V and J segments used are TRBV7-2 and TRBJ1-4; the D gene is unclear. The CDR3 in this case is CASSLVEGEKLFF. The DNA sequence follows: TGTGCCAGCAGCTTAGTTGAGGGTGAAAAACTGTTTTTT.